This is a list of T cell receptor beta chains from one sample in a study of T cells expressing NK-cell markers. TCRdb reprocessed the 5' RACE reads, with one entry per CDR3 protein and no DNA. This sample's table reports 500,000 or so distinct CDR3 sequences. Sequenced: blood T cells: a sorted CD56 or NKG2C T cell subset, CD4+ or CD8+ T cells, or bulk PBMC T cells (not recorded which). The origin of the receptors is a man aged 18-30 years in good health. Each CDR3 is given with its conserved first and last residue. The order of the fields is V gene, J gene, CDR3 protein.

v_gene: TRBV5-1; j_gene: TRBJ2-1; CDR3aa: CASSHRQDPTDEQFF
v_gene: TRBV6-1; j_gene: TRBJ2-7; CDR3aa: CASSSREVYEQYF
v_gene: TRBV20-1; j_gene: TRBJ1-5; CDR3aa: CSARDVGDQPQHF
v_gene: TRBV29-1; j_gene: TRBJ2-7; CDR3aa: CSVILAGESYEQYF
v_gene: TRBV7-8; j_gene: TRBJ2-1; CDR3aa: CASSQTSGRPHEQFF
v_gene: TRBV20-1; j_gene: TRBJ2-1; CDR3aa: CSASSRQGLNYNEQFF
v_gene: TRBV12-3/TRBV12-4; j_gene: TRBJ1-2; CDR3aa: CASSTGTGNDYGYTF
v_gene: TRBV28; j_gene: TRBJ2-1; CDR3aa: CASTDVGVSDRFF
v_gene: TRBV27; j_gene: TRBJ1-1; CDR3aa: CASIHTLDKRAEAFF
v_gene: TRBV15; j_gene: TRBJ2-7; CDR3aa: CATQGEGGVYEQYF
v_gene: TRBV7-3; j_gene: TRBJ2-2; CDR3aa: CASSAGGELFF
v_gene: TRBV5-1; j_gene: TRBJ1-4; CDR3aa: CASSSYGEGTGKEKLFF
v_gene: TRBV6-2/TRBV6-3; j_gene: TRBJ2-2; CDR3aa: CASSYPSSGLASGELFF
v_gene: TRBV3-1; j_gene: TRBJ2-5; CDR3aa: CASSQVPGVRETQYF
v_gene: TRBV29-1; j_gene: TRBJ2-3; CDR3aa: CSGLRGSITQYF
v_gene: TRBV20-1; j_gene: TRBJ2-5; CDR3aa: CSARVLVWGETQYF
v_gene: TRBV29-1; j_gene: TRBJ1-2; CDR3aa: CSVEPRGQHYGYTF
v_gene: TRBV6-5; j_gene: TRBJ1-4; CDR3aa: CASSYSGLHGKLFF
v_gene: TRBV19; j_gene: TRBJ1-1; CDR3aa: CASSIMEYTEAFF
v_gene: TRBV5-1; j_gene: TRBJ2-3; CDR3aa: CASSWERDSTDTQYF
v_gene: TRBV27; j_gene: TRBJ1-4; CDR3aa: CASSWDRDNEKLFF
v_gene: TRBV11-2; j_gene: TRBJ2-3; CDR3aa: CASSIKSWRERTDTQYF
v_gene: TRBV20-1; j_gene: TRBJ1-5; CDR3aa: CSASFQFNSNQPQHF
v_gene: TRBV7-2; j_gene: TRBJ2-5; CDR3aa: CASSPRQGETQYF
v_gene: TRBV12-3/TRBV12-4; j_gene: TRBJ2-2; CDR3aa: CASSPIQKAGRNTGELFF
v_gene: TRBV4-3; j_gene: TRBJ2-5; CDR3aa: CASSQGVHGTLQETQYF
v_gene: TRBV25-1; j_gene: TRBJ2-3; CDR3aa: CASSPPGWGTDTQYF
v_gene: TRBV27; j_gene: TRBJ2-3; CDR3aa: CASLGTSGSTDTQYF